These T cell receptor beta chains were read from a single sample in a study of blood T cell repertoires in COVID-19. Sequencing used immunoSEQ multiplex PCR; TCRdb keeps in-frame clones, though not all of them. The sample contains roughly 80,000 clones, 70% to 90% of which appear only once. The specimen was peripheral blood. The receptors here all came from a woman in her sixties with acute or convalescent COVID-19. The CDR3 runs from the conserved cysteine through the conserved F or W. The order of the fields is CDR3 DNA, CDR3 protein, J gene, V gene, D gene, clone size. A D gene is named only where the DNA matches it firmly. Size is omitted from some rows. Given values are once, few, many or a class for expanded clones.

DNA: TGTGCCAGTACCAAAAGACAGGGGGGCAATTCACCCCTCCACTTT
CDR3: CASTKRQGGNSPLHF
J: TRBJ1-6
V: TRBV19
D: TRBD1
size: .

DNA: TGTGCCAGCACCCACTACGATAGGAGGACCCAGTACTTC
CDR3: CASTHYDRRTQYF
J: TRBJ2-5
V: TRBV7-6
D: .
size: .

DNA: TGTGCCTTTAACGGGAACAGTATAAATGAAAAACTGTTTTTT
CDR3: CAFNGNSINEKLFF
J: TRBJ1-4
V: TRBV30
D: .
size: .

DNA: TGCGCCAGCAGCTTGGATTGGTTACAGGGAGACACTGAAGCTTTCTTT
CDR3: CASSLDWLQGDTEAFF
J: TRBJ1-1
V: TRBV5-1
D: .
size: few

DNA: TGTGCCAGCAGCTTGCGTTACGAGCAGTACTTC
CDR3: CASSLRYEQYF
J: TRBJ2-7
V: TRBV11-2
D: .
size: .

DNA: TGTGCCAGCAGCCTCGGACAGGGGGCCCTGAACACTGAAGCTTTCTTT
CDR3: CASSLGQGALNTEAFF
J: TRBJ1-1
V: TRBV7-6
D: TRBD1
size: once

DNA: TGCGCCAGCAGCTTGGAGCGGGCACTTTCTGGAAACACCATATATTTT
CDR3: CASSLERALSGNTIYF
J: TRBJ1-3
V: TRBV5-1
D: .
size: once

DNA: TGCGCCAGCAGCCAAGTGTCATCGGGAGGGGGGCAAGAGACCCAGTACTTC
CDR3: CASSQVSSGGGQETQYF
J: TRBJ2-5
V: TRBV4-1
D: TRBD2
size: .

DNA: TGTGCCAGCAGTGATGAAGTAGTAGAAGCTTTCTTT
CDR3: CASSDEVVEAFF
J: TRBJ1-1
V: TRBV2
D: .
size: .

DNA: TGTGCCAGCAGTGAAGCCGGAGGGCCCAATGAGCAGTTCTTC
CDR3: CASSEAGGPNEQFF
J: TRBJ2-1
V: TRBV6-4
D: .
size: .

DNA: TGTGCCAGCTCACCATCAGGACAGGGGGAGAGCTATGGCTACACCTTC
CDR3: CASSPSGQGESYGYTF
J: TRBJ1-2
V: TRBV18
D: TRBD1
size: .

DNA: TGCGCCAGCAGCCAAGATTGGGACAGGGAGTACACTGAAGCTTTCTTT
CDR3: CASSQDWDREYTEAFF
J: TRBJ1-1
V: TRBV4-1
D: TRBD1
size: .

DNA: TGTGCCAGCAGCCGGATGGGAGGAGCGGGCGATAATGAGCAGTTCTTC
CDR3: CASSRMGGAGDNEQFF
J: TRBJ2-1
V: TRBV7-3
D: .
size: .

DNA: TGTGCCAGCAGTTACCAGGGGTGGGAGACCCAGTACTTC
CDR3: CASSYQGWETQYF
J: TRBJ2-5
V: TRBV6-5
D: .
size: .

DNA: TGTGCCAGCAGCTTGGACCGTGGGGGCTCGAGCACCGGGGAGCTGTTTTTT
CDR3: CASSLDRGGSSTGELFF
J: TRBJ2-2
V: TRBV5-8
D: .
size: .